This entry lists 17 T cell receptor beta chains sequenced from one sample in a study of T cells after yellow fever vaccination (dated by TCRdb to about 2019). Reading the label with the study, this specimen's treatment or condition is: live attenuated yellow fever vaccine strain. Library creation used 5' RACE. The sequencer listed for this sample is Illumina NovaSeq 6000. In-frame beta chains were kept once TCRdb had trimmed the public reads at Q25 with fastp and called clones with MiXCR. Entries that share a CDR3 protein sequence are merged under the most common genes and DNA. The sample table holds 300,000 to 350,000 distinct CDR3 sequences, of which around 3.9% were seen once. The top ten clonotypes cover more than 20% of the sample. The source material was PBMCs, sampled 5 days after the yellow fever booster vaccination. The receptors originated from a man aged 18 to 30 who received the YFV17D yellow fever vaccine.

This clonotype was detected only a few times. CDR3 DNA sequence: TGTGCCACCGGGGGGGGACTAGCGACAGATACGCAGTATTTT. As protein: CATGGGLATDTQYF. V usage is TRBV24-1 and J usage is TRBJ2-3; TRBD2 matches 10 bases. V shed 9 bases, J shed 3 bases, and the junction held 5 bases outside the gene matches. CDR1 and CDR2 from the germline V gene are KGHDR and SFDVKD. This CDR3 is built from 14 residues.

This clonotype was recorded many times. The genes are TRBV19 and TRBJ2-5, with D perhaps being TRBD1 or TRBD2 (5 bases each). V gave up 1 base and J gave up 0 bases, with 9 bases separating them. CDR3 length: 15 residues. Germline loops: CDR1 LNHDA, CDR2 SQIVND (reference sequence). CDR3 DNA sequence: TGTGCCAGTAGTATAGGGGACGGGTACCAAGAGACCCAGTACTTC. Translated: CASSIGDGYQETQYF.

Regarding this clonotype: One end of the junction is discordant with germline, which a read error may explain. This rearrangement joins TRBV7-7 to TRBJ2-5; D is tentatively TRBD1 or TRBD2 (5 bases each). The germline gives CDR1 SSHAT, CDR2 FNYEAQ (reference sequence). CDR3 length equals 14 residues. CDR3 DNA sequence: TGTGCTAGCAGCCACGGGACGACCGTGGAGACCCAGTACTTC. This sequence encodes CASSHGTTVETQYF. The full variable domain, its missing parts supplied by reference TRBV7-7 and TRBJ2-5, is GAGVSQSPRYKVTKRGQDVTLRCDPISSHATLYWYQQALGQGPEFLTYFNYEAQPDKSGLPSDRFSAERPEGSISTLTIQRTEQRDSAMYRCASSHGTTVETQYFGPGTRLLVL.

The table lists this clonotype with a few counts. The genes are TRBV20-1 and TRBJ2-3, with D possibly being TRBD2 (7 bases). Germline CDR1 is DFQATT and CDR2 is SNEGSKA (reference sequence). Trimming cost V 5 bases and J 6 bases, with 18 bases left between them. This CDR3 is 14 amino acids long. The CDR3 protein is CSAGGGGRGDTQYF. Written as DNA, the CDR3 is TGCAGTGCTGGAGGGGGGGGTAGAGGGGATACGCAGTATTTT.

This clonotype was seen a few times. The chain recombines TRBV5-1 with TRBJ2-5; 7 bases are a match to TRBD2. Germline-derived CDR1 and CDR2 are SGHRS and YFSETQ. V lost 1 base and J lost 3; bases outside the gene matches: 3. This CDR3 spans 14 amino acids. CDR3 residues: CASSLTLAEETQYF. CDR3 DNA sequence: TGCGCCAGCAGCTTGACCCTAGCGGAAGAGACCCAGTACTTC. Supplemented by reference TRBV5-1 and TRBJ2-5, the full variable domain reads KAGVTQTPRYLIKTRGQQVTLSCSPISGHRSVSWYQQTPGQGLQFLFEYFSETQRNKGNFPGRFSGRQFSNSRSEMNVSTLELGDSALYLCASSLTLAEETQYFGPGTRLLVL.

This clonotype showed up many times. The rearrangement uses TRBV10-3 and TRBJ1-2; TRBD1 matches at 7 bases. The germline V gene encodes CDR1 ENHRY and CDR2 SYGVKD. CDR3 length: 16 amino acids. V lost 3 bases to trimming and J lost 2 bases; unmatched junction nucleotides: 9. The CDR3 DNA sequence: TGTGCCATCAGTGATGCCGGACAGGTTTCGAACTATGGCTACACCTTC. This encodes CAISDAGQVSNYGYTF.

This clonotype has at least ten counts. The rearrangement links TRBV10-2 to TRBJ2-5, with D perhaps TRBD1 (5 bases). This CDR3 has 12 amino acids. Trimming pared 3 bases from V and 5 bases from J, leaving 7 bases between. Germline lookup yields CDR1 WSHSY and CDR2 SAAADI. CDR3 DNA: TGCGCCAGCAGTGAAGGGGTGGAGACCCAGTACTTC. This translates into CASSEGVETQYF.

This clonotype came up a few times. CDR3 loop: CASSLGQFNEKLFF. In DNA, the CDR3 is TGTGCCAGCAGCCTAGGACAGTTTAATGAAAAACTGTTTTTT. This chain links TRBV7-9 with TRBJ1-4, with a tentative D call TRBD1 (6 bases). CDR3 size: 14 residues. V was pared by 5 bases and J by 4 bases, with 11 bases between. Germline loops: CDR1 SEHNR, CDR2 FQNEAQ (reference sequence).

This clonotype has ten or more counts. V usage is TRBV28 and J usage is TRBJ1-3; 9 bases line up with TRBD1. J lost 0 bases, V lost 6 bases, and 6 bases had no gene match. CDR3 length: 16 residues. Germline CDR1 and CDR2: MDHEN and SYDVKM. DNA for the CDR3: TGTGCCAGCAGGCCACAGGGGGCTAACTCTGGAAACACCATATATTTT. This gives the protein CASRPQGANSGNTIYF.

V is TRBV4-2 and J is TRBJ2-3; 11 positions match TRBD2. With 3 bases clipped from V and 4 bases from J, the junction kept 6 bases outside the gene matches. CDR3 length: 16 residues. The germline CDR1 and CDR2 sequences are LGHNA and YNFKEQ. The CDR3 nucleotides read TGTGCCAGCAGCCAGTTTCTAGCGGGGGGCTCAGATACGCAGTATTTT. Amino acid sequence: CASSQFLAGGSDTQYF.

The chain carries TRBV4-2 and TRBJ2-3, with D possibly TRBD1 on 6 matching bases. Trimming took 4 bases from V and 1 from J, leaving 12 bases between them. CDR3 size: 15 residues. Looked up from germline, CDR1 is LGHNA and CDR2 is YNFKEQ. CDR3 sequence (DNA): TGTGCCAGCAGCCCAGGGGTGGGGCGCACAGATACGCAGTATTTT. It encodes CASSPGVGRTDTQYF.

This clonotype has only a few counts. The chain has TRBV28 and TRBJ1-3; 9 bases match TRBD1. V was pared by 1 base and J by 2 bases, with 3 bases of the junction left unmatched. The CDR3 is 16 amino acids. The germline CDR1 and CDR2 sequences are MDHEN and SYDVKM. CDR3 nucleotide sequence: TGTGCCAGCAGTTTATACACAGGGGGCCCTGGAAACACCATATATTTT. Translated, it gives CASSLYTGGPGNTIYF.

The sample holds a few counts of this clonotype. The chain carries TRBV4-2 and TRBJ1-2; D is possibly TRBD1 (6 bases). In germline, CDR1 is LGHNA, CDR2 YNFKEQ. This CDR3 contains 16 residues. The germline V and J ends were trimmed by 1 base and 4 bases, with 16 bases remaining between them. The CDR3 loop reads CASSQVPQGQIYGYTF. As DNA, the CDR3 is TGTGCCAGCAGCCAAGTCCCCCAGGGGCAGATCTATGGCTACACCTTC.

Many counts were recorded for this clonotype. This chain joins TRBV5-1 and TRBJ1-1, with 7 bases aligning to TRBD1. This CDR3 comprises 15 residues. Germline values: CDR1 SGHRS, CDR2 YFSETQ. The J segment lost 10 bases and the V segment lost 0 bases, leaving 12 bases of the junction unmatched. Here the CDR3 DNA reads TGCGCCAGCAGCTTGGATGGGGACAGAGTCTACGGAGCTTTCTTT. Protein product: CASSLDGDRVYGAFF. Variable domain in full (rest from reference TRBV5-1 and TRBJ1-1): KAGVTQTPRYLIKTRGQQVTLSCSPISGHRSVSWYQQTPGQGLQFLFEYFSETQRNKGNFPGRFSGRQFSNSRSEMNVSTLELGDSALYLCASSLDGDRVYGAFFGQGTRLTVV.

This clonotype was picked up a small number of times. The rearrangement links TRBV29-1 to TRBJ1-1; D call uncertain. Germline lookup yields CDR1 SQVTM and CDR2 ANQGSEA. The CDR3 runs 11 residues. Between the trimmed V and J ends, which lost 4 bases and 4 bases, there was a span of 7 bases. The CDR3 sequence: CSVVGGTEAFF. The CDR3 nucleotides read TGCAGCGTTGTAGGCGGCACTGAAGCTTTCTTT.

This clonotype was picked up many times. This sequence joins TRBV20-1 and TRBJ2-3; possible D gene TRBD2, 5 bases. Per the germline V gene, CDR1 is DFQATT and CDR2 is SNEGSKA (reference sequence). There are 12 residues in the CDR3. Trimming shortened V by 3 bases and J by 4 bases, and 8 bases separated the two germline ends. CDR3 in DNA: TGCAGTGCTAGGGAGGTTTCAGATACGCAGTATTTT. It encodes CSAREVSDTQYF.

This chain links TRBV11-3 with TRBJ2-1; 7 positions agree with TRBD2. CDR1 SGHNT and CDR2 YENEEA come from the germline V gene. The trim removed 1 base at V and 6 bases at J, leaving 9 bases unmatched. The CDR3 runs 16 residues. This CDR3 is CASSLGGGGSPNEQFF. CDR3 nucleotides: TGTGCCAGCAGCTTAGGGGGGGGAGGGTCCCCCAATGAGCAGTTCTTC.